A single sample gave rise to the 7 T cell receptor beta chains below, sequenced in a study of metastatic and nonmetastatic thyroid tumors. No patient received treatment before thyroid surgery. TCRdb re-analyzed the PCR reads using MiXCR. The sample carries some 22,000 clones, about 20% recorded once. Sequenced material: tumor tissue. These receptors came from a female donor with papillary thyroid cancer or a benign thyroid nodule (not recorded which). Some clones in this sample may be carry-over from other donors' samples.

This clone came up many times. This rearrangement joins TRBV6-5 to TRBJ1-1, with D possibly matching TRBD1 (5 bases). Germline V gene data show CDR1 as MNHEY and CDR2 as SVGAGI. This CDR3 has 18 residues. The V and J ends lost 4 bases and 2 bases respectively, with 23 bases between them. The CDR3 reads CASSLYRGGKGKNTEAFF. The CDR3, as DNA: TGTGCCAGCAGTTTATACCGCGGGGGTAAGGGAAAAAACACTGAAGCTTTCTTT.

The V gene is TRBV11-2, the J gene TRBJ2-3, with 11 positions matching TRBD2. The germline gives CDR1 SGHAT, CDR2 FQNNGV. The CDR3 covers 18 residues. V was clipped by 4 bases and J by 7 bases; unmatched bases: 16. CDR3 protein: CASSSRSRGLAVLNTQYF. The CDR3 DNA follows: TGTGCCAGCAGCTCCAGGTCCCGGGGACTAGCGGTACTGAATACGCAGTATTTT.

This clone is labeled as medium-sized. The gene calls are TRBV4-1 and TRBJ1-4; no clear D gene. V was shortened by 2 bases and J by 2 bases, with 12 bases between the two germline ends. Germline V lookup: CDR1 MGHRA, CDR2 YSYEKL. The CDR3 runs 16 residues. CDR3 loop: CASSQSAGGTNEKLFF. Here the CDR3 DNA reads TGCGCCAGCAGCCAAAGCGCGGGAGGGACTAATGAAAAACTGTTTTTT.

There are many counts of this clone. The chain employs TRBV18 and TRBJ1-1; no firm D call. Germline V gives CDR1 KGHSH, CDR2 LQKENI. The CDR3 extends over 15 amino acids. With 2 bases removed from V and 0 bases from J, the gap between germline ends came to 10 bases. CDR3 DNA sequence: TGTGCCAGCTCACCAATCTTCGGGTTGAACACTGAAGCTTTCTTT. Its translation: CASSPIFGLNTEAFF.

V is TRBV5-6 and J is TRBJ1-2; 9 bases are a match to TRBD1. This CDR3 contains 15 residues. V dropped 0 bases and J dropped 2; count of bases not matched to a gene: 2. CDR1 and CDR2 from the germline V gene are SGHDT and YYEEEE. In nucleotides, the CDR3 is TGTGCCAGCAGCTTGGAAGGGACAGGGAACTATGGCTACACCTTC. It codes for CASSLEGTGNYGYTF.

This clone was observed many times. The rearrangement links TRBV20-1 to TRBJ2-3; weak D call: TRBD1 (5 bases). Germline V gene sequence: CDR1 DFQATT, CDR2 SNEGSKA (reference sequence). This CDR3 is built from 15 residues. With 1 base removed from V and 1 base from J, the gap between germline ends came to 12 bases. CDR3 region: CSARGPATGTDTQYF. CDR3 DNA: TGCAGTGCTAGAGGTCCTGCGACAGGCACAGATACGCAGTATTTT.

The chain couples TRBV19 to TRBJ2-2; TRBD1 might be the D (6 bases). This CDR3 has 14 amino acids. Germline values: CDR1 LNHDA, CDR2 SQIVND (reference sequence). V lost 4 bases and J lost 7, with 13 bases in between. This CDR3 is CASSTQGRHGELFF. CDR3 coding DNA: TGTGCCAGTAGTACACAGGGTAGGCACGGGGAGCTGTTTTTT.